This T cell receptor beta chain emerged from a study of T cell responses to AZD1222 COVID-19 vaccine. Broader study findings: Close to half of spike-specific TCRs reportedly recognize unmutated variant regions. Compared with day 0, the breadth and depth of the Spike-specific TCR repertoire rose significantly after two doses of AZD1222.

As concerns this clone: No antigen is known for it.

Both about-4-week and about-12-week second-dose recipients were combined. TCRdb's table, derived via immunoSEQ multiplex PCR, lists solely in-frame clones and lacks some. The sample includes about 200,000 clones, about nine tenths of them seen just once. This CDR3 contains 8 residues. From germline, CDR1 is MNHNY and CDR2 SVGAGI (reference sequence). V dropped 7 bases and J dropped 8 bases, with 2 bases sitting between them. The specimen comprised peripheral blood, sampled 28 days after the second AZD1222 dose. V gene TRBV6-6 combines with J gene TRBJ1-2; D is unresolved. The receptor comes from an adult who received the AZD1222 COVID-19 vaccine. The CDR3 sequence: CASNGYTF. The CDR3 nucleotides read TGTGCCAGCAACGGCTACACCTTC.